These 10 T cell receptor beta chains were all obtained from the same sample, sequenced in a study of T cells in Graves' hyperthyroidism and ophthalmopathy. Amplified TCR beta CDR3 regions derived from RNA transcripts. The HTBI primer set was used in a first-round RT-PCR of the TCR CDR3. TCRdb re-called the multiplex PCR reads with MiXCR, one entry per CDR3 protein. The sample has fewer than 900,000 distinct CDR3 sequences, roughly a sixth seen once; the top ten hold over 15%. Sequenced: blood. The receptor source for this set is a woman aged 45 to 65 with Graves' hyperthyroidism that later progressed to Graves' ophthalmopathy.

The rearrangement uses TRBV10-1 and TRBJ2-1; 7 bases are a match to TRBD2. The CDR3 runs to 14 residues. Germline lookup yields CDR1 WNHNN and CDR2 SYGVQD (reference sequence). The ends lost 3 bases at V and 8 bases at J; junction bases unmatched: 7. CDR3 residues: CASSEGLAVYEQFF. CDR3 nucleotide sequence: TGCGCCAGCAGTGAAGGTCTAGCGGTGTATGAGCAGTTCTTC.

There are many counts of this clonotype. This chain uses TRBV11-1 with TRBJ2-3, with a weak D call TRBD2 (5 bases). V shed 5 bases and J shed 8 bases, with 11 bases lying between them. From germline, CDR1 is SGHAT and CDR2 FQDESV (reference sequence). The CDR3 contains 12 residues. CDR3 nucleotides: TGTGCCAGCAGCCCAACTGGGAGTACGCAGTATTTT. Protein product: CASSPTGSTQYF.

There are many counts of this clonotype. The J gene is TRBJ2-7, the V gene TRBV18; a possible D gene is TRBD2 (7 bases). The CDR3 length is 14 residues. Trimming left V 3 bases short and J 3 bases short, with 12 bases between. The V gene's germline CDR1 is KGHSH and CDR2 LQKENI. The CDR3 loop reads CASSPSGGHYEQYF. The DNA for the CDR3 is TGTGCCAGCTCACCGTCGGGGGGCCACTACGAGCAGTACTTC.

This clonotype was picked up many times. V is TRBV3-1 and J is TRBJ2-1; 11 nucleotides align to TRBD2. V shed 5 bases, J shed 8 bases, and the junction held 8 bases outside the gene matches. The CDR3 extends over 15 amino acids. CDR1 LGHDT and CDR2 YNNKEL come from the germline V gene (reference sequence). In DNA, the CDR3 is TGTGCCAGCAGCTATAGCGGGGGGGCCGGCGATGAGCAGTTCTTC. Its translation: CASSYSGGAGDEQFF.

At least ten counts were recorded for this clonotype. The V call is TRBV12-3 or TRBV12-4, the J call TRBJ1-5; D unclear. V lost 10 bases to trimming and J lost 1 base, with 11 bases between them. The CDR3 has 13 amino acids. Written as DNA, the CDR3 is TGTGCCACCCAGTTAGAGAGCAATCAGCCCCAGCATTTT. This sequence encodes CATQLESNQPQHF.

Worth noting for this clonotype: A much larger clone lies one base from this, so it may be a read error. In DNA, the CDR3 is TGTGCCAGCAGTTTATGGACAGGGGACGAGCAGTTCTTC. Amino acid sequence: CASSLWTGDEQFF. The chain carries TRBV27 and TRBJ2-1; 9 bases align to TRBD1. This CDR3 has 13 amino acids. Germline loops: CDR1 MNHEY, CDR2 SMNVEV (reference sequence). V trimming: 1 base; J trimming: 10 bases; junction bases outside the gene matches: 2.

This clonotype was seen a handful of times. The chain's CDR3 is CASRSGTGVNTEAFF. The CDR3 nucleotides are TGTGCCAGTAGATCAGGGACAGGAGTGAACACTGAAGCTTTCTTT. The chain recombines TRBV19 with TRBJ1-1; TRBD1 aligns across 8 bases. V gave up 6 bases and J gave up 0 bases; unmatched junction bases: 6. Germline CDR1 is LNHDA and CDR2 is SQIVND (reference sequence). This CDR3 contains 15 residues.

This clonotype was seen a handful of times. The chain recombines TRBV3-1 with TRBJ2-4; D gene uncertain. The V gene lost 0 bases and the J gene lost 9 bases, with 15 bases spanning the gap. The CDR3 has 15 amino acids. Per the germline V gene, CDR1 is LGHDT and CDR2 is YNNKEL (reference sequence). For the CDR3, the DNA is TGTGCCAGCAGCCAAGATCTTGGCAGGCAGTTCATTCAGTACTTC. This encodes CASSQDLGRQFIQYF.

This clonotype was counted ten times or more. The chain employs TRBV20-1 and TRBJ2-3; unclear D gene. Germline CDR1 reads DFQATT; CDR2 reads SNEGSKA (reference sequence). The CDR3 totals 14 residues. Trimming took off 2 bases at V and 4 bases at J, with 13 bases between the two ends. This CDR3 reads CSARQENKPDTQYF. The CDR3 bases are TGCAGTGCTAGACAGGAGAATAAGCCAGATACGCAGTATTTT.

This clonotype was counted a few times. The chain couples TRBV12-3 or TRBV12-4 to TRBJ1-3; D is unresolved. Trimming took 4 bases from V and 0 from J, leaving 16 bases between them. CDR3 length equals 17 residues. The CDR3 sequence: CASSYNGAESSGNTIYF. In nucleotides, the CDR3 is TGTGCCAGCAGTTACAACGGAGCGGAAAGCTCTGGAAACACCATATATTTT.